The 18 T cell receptor beta chains in this list originate from one sample, sequenced in a study of primary melanoma T cells and metastatic recurrence. Profiling relied on immunoSEQ multiplex PCR, and the TCRdb table lists in-frame clones only, not all of them. The data contain about 2,500 clones, approximately 71% of them singletons. The sample taken for sequencing was melanoma tumor tissue. The receptor source for this set is a human donor with melanoma.

The chain has TRBV6-8 and TRBJ1-2; D is possibly TRBD1 (5 bases). The germline V gene encodes CDR1 MNHGY and CDR2 SAAAGT. Deletions cut 10 bases from V and 4 bases from J, with 13 bases between. This CDR3 is 12 amino acids long. In DNA, the CDR3 is TGTGCCATCATGGGGGACCTCTATGGCTACACCTTC. This gives the protein CAIMGDLYGYTF.

This clone came up once. This chain uses TRBV19 with TRBJ2-1; D is unresolved. In germline, CDR1 is LNHDA, CDR2 SQIVND (reference sequence). The CDR3 loop spans 14 amino acids. The germline V and J ends were trimmed by 6 bases and 10 bases, with 19 bases remaining between them. The CDR3 nucleotides are TGTGCCAGTAGAAGCTCGGGTGGACGGAAAGAGCAGTTCTTC. Translated: CASRSSGGRKEQFF.

J is TRBJ2-1 and V is TRBV6-8; D may correspond to TRBD1 or TRBD2 (5 bases each). CDR3 length: 15 residues. Trimming took 7 bases from V and 4 from J, leaving 17 bases between them. From germline, CDR1 is MNHGY and CDR2 SAAAGT. The CDR3: CASTEGSLSYNEQFF. For the CDR3, the DNA is TGTGCCAGCACAGAGGGGTCCCTAAGTTACAATGAGCAGTTCTTC.

This sequence joins TRBV6-8 and TRBJ2-7; tentative D call: TRBD2 (5 bases). The germline gives CDR1 MNHGY, CDR2 SAAAGT. The CDR3 totals 15 residues. The V gene lost 2 bases and the J gene lost 1 base, with 12 bases spanning the gap. CDR3 in DNA: TGTGCCAGCAGTTACCCCTCTTCGGGATCCTACGAGCAGTACTTC. Amino acids: CASSYPSSGSYEQYF.

The gene calls are TRBV14 and TRBJ2-5; the D is unclear. V was trimmed by 0 bases and J by 2 bases, leaving 16 bases between them. The CDR3 extends over 17 amino acids. CDR1 is SGHDN and CDR2 is FVKESK in the germline V gene. Here the CDR3 DNA reads TGTGCCAGCAGCCAAGACCCCGGCTTAGACTTACAAGAGACCCAGTACTTC. It encodes CASSQDPGLDLQETQYF.

The chain joins TRBV29-1 to TRBJ2-5, with 7 bases identical to TRBD1. V was pared by 7 bases and J by 4 bases, with 9 bases of the junction left unmatched. The CDR3 loop spans 13 amino acids. Germline V gives CDR1 SQVTM, CDR2 ANQGSEA. CDR3 coding DNA: TGCAGCGGCGGACAGGTTGGAGTAGAGACCCAGTACTTC. Translation: CSGGQVGVETQYF. Full variable domain (remainder filled in from reference TRBV29-1 and TRBJ2-5): SAVISQKPSRDICQRGTSLTIQCQVDSQVTMMFWYRQQPGQSLTLIATANQGSEATYESGFVIDKFPISRPNLTFSTLTVSNMSPEDSSIYLCSGGQVGVETQYFGPGTRLLVL.

V usage is TRBV14 and J usage is TRBJ1-1; D is ambiguous. V lost 0 bases to trimming and J lost 2 bases, with 4 bases between them. The CDR3 extends over 13 amino acids. Germline V CDR1 and CDR2: SGHDN, FVKESK. This chain's CDR3 is CASSQDLNTEAFF. In DNA form, the CDR3 reads TGTGCCAGCAGCCAAGATTTAAACACTGAAGCTTTCTTT.

This chain uses TRBV14 with TRBJ2-1; D is perhaps TRBD1 (6 bases). Germline loops: CDR1 SGHDN, CDR2 FVKESK. This CDR3 contains 13 residues. V was trimmed by 1 base and J by 15 bases, leaving 16 bases between them. CDR3 in DNA: TGTGCCAGCAGCCAAGTCCAGGGGTACAAGTTGTTCTTC. This gives the protein CASSQVQGYKLFF.

The gene calls are TRBV30 and TRBJ2-5; 12 nucleotides agree with TRBD2. The CDR3 runs 19 residues. Germline assignment: CDR1 GTSNPN and CDR2 SVGIG (reference sequence). Losses at the gene ends were 6 bases for V and 5 bases for J; bases not matched to a gene: 22. CDR3 DNA: TGTGCCTGCGAGGGGGCTGGGACTAGCGGGCGAGGGGTGGAGGAGACCCAGTACTTC. The encoded protein is CACEGAGTSGRGVEETQYF.

This chain links TRBV5-1 with TRBJ1-1; 10 bases are a match to TRBD1. The trim removed 0 bases at V and 2 bases at J, leaving 1 base unmatched. The CDR3 consists of 15 residues. Germline loops: CDR1 SGHRS, CDR2 YFSETQ. In DNA, the CDR3 is TGCGCCAGCAGCTTGGGGGACAGGGGTAACACTGAAGCTTTCTTT. Its translation: CASSLGDRGNTEAFF.

The V and J genes are TRBV2 and TRBJ1-3; D remains ambiguous. The germline gives CDR1 SNHLY, CDR2 FYNNEI. V was clipped by 5 bases and J by 0 bases, with 23 bases between them. CDR3 size: 19 residues. The CDR3 nucleotides read TGTGCCAGCAGTCCGAATTTAATCGGACTGCCGGGCTCTGGAAACACCATATATTTT. Amino acid sequence: CASSPNLIGLPGSGNTIYF.

This clone was recorded once. V is TRBV9 and J is TRBJ1-2; D not resolved. V gave up 5 bases and J gave up 4 bases, with 12 bases separating them. The germline CDR1 and CDR2 sequences are SGDLS and YYNGEE. The CDR3 loop spans 13 amino acids. The CDR3 reads CASSEGEGYGYTF. The DNA of the CDR3 is TGTGCCAGCAGTGAGGGTGAGGGCTATGGCTACACCTTC.

The genes are TRBV29-1 and TRBJ2-6; TRBD1 might be the D (6 bases). Trimming removed 2 bases from V and 0 bases from J, with 8 bases in between. This CDR3 contains 15 residues. The germline gives CDR1 SQVTM, CDR2 ANQGSEA. The CDR3 sequence is CSVEQGSSGANVLTF. The CDR3 DNA sequence: TGCAGCGTTGAACAGGGGAGCTCTGGGGCCAACGTCCTGACTTTC.

This clone turned up a few times. This sequence joins TRBV19 and TRBJ2-7; TRBD2 matches at 8 bases. In germline, CDR1 is LNHDA, CDR2 SQIVND (reference sequence). The CDR3 is 13 residues long. Trimming cost V 5 bases and J 2 bases; bases outside gene matches: 2. As DNA, the CDR3 is TGTGCCAGTAGTGCGGGGGGAGCCTACGAGCAGTACTTC. Its protein is CASSAGGAYEQYF.

The genes are TRBV6-8 and TRBJ2-7; D might be TRBD1 (6 bases). This CDR3 region has 15 residues. From germline, CDR1 is MNHGY and CDR2 SAAAGT. V was clipped by 4 bases and J by 4 bases, with 17 bases between them. CDR3 residues: CASSFRDNQGYEQYF. The CDR3 bases are TGTGCCAGCAGTTTCCGGGACAACCAAGGTTACGAGCAGTACTTC.

The chain has TRBV11-3 and TRBJ2-7; D is possibly TRBD1 (7 bases). The CDR3 sequence is 16 residues long. Germline CDR1 SGHNT, CDR2 YENEEA. Trimming took 8 bases from V and 3 from J, leaving 23 bases between them. The CDR3 loop is CASSRSGGTLGYEQYF. The CDR3 DNA sequence: TGTGCCAGCTCTCGGTCAGGGGGGACTTTGGGCTACGAGCAGTACTTC.

The chain recombines TRBV6-8 with TRBJ1-4; D is unclear. The germline V and J ends were trimmed by 11 bases and 5 bases, with 15 bases remaining between them. The germline V gene has CDR1 MNHGY and CDR2 SAAAGT. CDR3 length equals 13 residues. CDR3 DNA sequence: TGTGCCTGTTCCTTGGCAGAAAATGAAAAACTGTTTTTT. Its translation: CACSLAENEKLFF.

This sequence joins TRBV7-6 and TRBJ1-3; 8 bases agree with TRBD1. The germline V gene has CDR1 SGHVS and CDR2 FNYEAQ. V gave up 1 base and J gave up 7 bases; unmatched junction bases: 3. This CDR3 is built from 14 residues. The CDR3 DNA sequence: TGTGCCAGCAGCTTAGTGACAGGGGCGAACACCATATATTTT. Translation: CASSLVTGANTIYF.